What follows are 22 T cell receptor beta chains derived from one specimen sequenced in a study of T cell changes during pregnancy in multiple sclerosis. Clones were read by immunoSEQ multiplex PCR, and TCRdb kept only the in-frame ones, dropping some. The sample has roughly 46,000 clones; about 91% are singletons. Sequenced here: peripheral blood, sampled in the third trimester of pregnancy. The receptor set was obtained from a female donor with multiple sclerosis, enrolled in a pregnancy study.

The rearrangement links TRBV10-3 to TRBJ2-6, with 11 bases fitting TRBD1. The germline gives CDR1 ENHRY, CDR2 SYGVKD. J gave up 2 bases and V 6 bases, and 6 bases lay outside the gene matches. The CDR3 extends over 17 amino acids. Here the CDR3 reads CAIRGTGGPTGANVLTF. The CDR3 nucleotides read TGTGCCATCAGGGGGACAGGGGGACCTACTGGGGCCAACGTCCTGACTTTC.

This clone showed up just once. V is TRBV2 and J is TRBJ2-1; D not certain. V gave up 8 bases and J gave up 7 bases, with 21 bases separating them. The CDR3 loop spans 15 amino acids. Germline CDR1 reads SNHLY; CDR2 reads FYNNEI. The CDR3 nucleotides read TGTGCCAGCGCCCTTAATTCCGGCACGGGTAATGAGCAGTTCTTC. It encodes CASALNSGTGNEQFF.

Comment on this clone: An end of the junction does not agree with germline; a read error may underlie this. The chain couples TRBV7-7 to TRBJ2-3; 7 bases align to TRBD2. Germline V gene sequence: CDR1 SSHAT, CDR2 FNYEAQ (reference sequence). The CDR3 extends over 15 amino acids. CDR3: CASSLAGRVTDTQYF. The DNA for the CDR3 is TGTGCTAGCAGCTTAGCGGGCAGGGTCACAGATACGCAGTATTTT.

This rearrangement joins TRBV4-1 to TRBJ2-5, with 7 bases aligning to TRBD1. CDR1 MGHRA and CDR2 YSYEKL come from the germline V gene. This CDR3 comprises 15 residues. With 0 bases clipped from V and 2 bases from J, the junction kept 3 bases outside the gene matches. CDR3 sequence: CASSQDVTGQETQYF. CDR3 nucleotide sequence: TGCGCCAGCAGCCAAGATGTGACAGGGCAAGAGACCCAGTACTTC.

This chain joins TRBV5-8 and TRBJ2-2; 11 nucleotides agree with TRBD2. V shed 0 bases and J 3 bases; nucleotides not matched to a gene: 4. Germline V gene data show CDR1 as SGHTS and CDR2 as YDEGEE. The CDR3 loop spans 17 amino acids. The CDR3 here is CASSLASTSGDTGELFF. The CDR3 DNA reads TGTGCCAGCAGCTTGGCATCGACTAGCGGGGACACCGGGGAGCTGTTTTTT.

The chain joins TRBV19 to TRBJ1-2, with a weak D call TRBD1 (5 bases). Germline CDR1 LNHDA, CDR2 SQIVND (reference sequence). Trimming shortened V by 1 base and J by 7 bases, and 10 bases separated the two germline ends. The CDR3 is 13 amino acids. CDR3 coding DNA: TGTGCCAGTAGTATAGGCAGGGCCCGTGGCTACACCTTC. It translates to CASSIGRARGYTF.

V and J are TRBV18 and TRBJ2-7; no clear D. The CDR3 covers 14 residues. Trimming pared 1 base from V and 5 bases from J, leaving 12 bases between. The germline V gene has CDR1 KGHSH and CDR2 LQKENI. As DNA, the CDR3 is TGTGCCAGCTCACCACGAGAAGAGATCCACGAGCAGTACTTC. This sequence encodes CASSPREEIHEQYF.

This rearrangement joins TRBV7-2 to TRBJ2-1, with 7 positions matching TRBD2. Trimming took 5 bases from V and 12 from J; bases not matched to a gene: 13. The CDR3 loop spans 14 amino acids. Germline V lookup: CDR1 SGHTA, CDR2 FQGNSA. CDR3 in amino acids: CASSPSTSPGGQFF. As DNA, the CDR3 is TGTGCCAGCAGCCCGTCGACTTCACCGGGGGGGCAGTTCTTC.

The chain has TRBV27 and TRBJ1-5; 10 positions agree with TRBD1. The CDR3 runs to 14 residues. With V trimmed by 3 bases and J by 7 bases, 3 bases remained unmatched. CDR1 MNHEY and CDR2 SMNVEV come from the germline V gene (reference sequence). CDR3 loop: CASSLTGGHQPQHF. The CDR3 bases are TGTGCCAGCAGTTTGACAGGGGGCCACCAGCCCCAGCATTTT.

V usage is TRBV11-3 and J usage is TRBJ1-1; no firm D call. This CDR3 comprises 13 residues. Trimming took 5 bases from V and 7 from J, leaving 14 bases between them. Germline CDR1 reads SGHNT; CDR2 reads YENEEA. The CDR3 loop reads CASSEEGGSEAFF. The CDR3 nucleotides read TGTGCCAGCAGCGAGGAGGGTGGAAGTGAAGCTTTCTTT.

CDR3 protein: CAWNLRGASLRDTQYF. CDR3 DNA: TGTGCCTGGAACCTACGGGGAGCGAGCCTGAGGGATACGCAGTATTTT. The chain recombines TRBV30 with TRBJ2-3; D perhaps matches TRBD2 (5 bases). The CDR3 is 16 amino acids. CDR1 is GTSNPN and CDR2 is SVGIG in the germline V gene (reference sequence). Trimming shortened V by 4 bases and J by 6 bases, and 23 bases separated the two germline ends.

This clone was seen a single time. CDR3 nucleotide sequence: TGCGCCGGCCGGACTAGCGGGAGATCTGTAGGTTCAACAGATACGCAGTATTTT. Translating it yields CAGRTSGRSVGSTDTQYF. The chain employs TRBV10-1 and TRBJ2-3; 13 bases agree with TRBD2. The CDR3 has 18 amino acids. Trimming at V came to 11 bases and at J to 3 bases, leaving 17 bases not matched to a gene. CDR1 is WNHNN, CDR2 SYGVQD, per germline (reference sequence).

The chain links TRBV19 to TRBJ2-5; TRBD1 aligns across 8 bases. Germline V gene lookup returns CDR1 LNHDA and CDR2 SQIVND (reference sequence). V dropped 5 bases and J dropped 4; count of bases not matched to a gene: 12. This CDR3 contains 16 residues. The CDR3 nucleotides read TGTGCCAGTAGTTCCCCGACAGGGGTAACGGGAGAGACCCAGTACTTC. This codes for CASSSPTGVTGETQYF.

The genes are TRBV4-2 and TRBJ2-7; 9 bases line up with TRBD2. Losses at the gene ends were 2 bases for V and 3 bases for J; bases not matched to a gene: 11. Germline V lookup: CDR1 LGHNA, CDR2 YNFKEQ. The CDR3 spans 17 residues. CDR3 sequence reads: CASSQLSRASGDYEQYF. DNA of the CDR3: TGTGCCAGCAGCCAACTCTCTCGGGCTAGCGGGGACTACGAGCAGTACTTC.

This chain uses TRBV4-1 with TRBJ1-3; the D is unclear. V was clipped by 0 bases and J by 4 bases, with 4 bases between them. From germline, CDR1 is MGHRA and CDR2 YSYEKL. This CDR3 region has 13 residues. The CDR3 loop reads CASSQDPGNTIYF. The CDR3 region has the DNA TGCGCCAGCAGCCAAGACCCGGGAAACACCATATATTTT.

The chain recombines TRBV28 with TRBJ1-2, with D maybe TRBD1 (5 bases). Deletions cut 5 bases from V and 4 bases from J, with 14 bases between. CDR3 length: 14 amino acids. In germline, CDR1 is MDHEN, CDR2 SYDVKM. DNA for the CDR3: TGTGCCAGCAGTCCGAAGGGGAGGGTCTATGGCTACACCTTC. Protein: CASSPKGRVYGYTF.

V gene TRBV5-4 combines with J gene TRBJ1-2; the match to TRBD1 covers 9 bases. V lost 3 bases to trimming and J lost 4 bases; unmatched junction nucleotides: 10. This CDR3 has 16 amino acids. The germline CDR1 and CDR2 sequences are SGHNT and YYREEE (reference sequence). This chain's CDR3 is CASSSRSGQGLYGYTF. Written as DNA, the CDR3 is TGTGCCAGCAGCTCACGTTCGGGACAGGGTCTCTATGGCTACACCTTC.

The rearrangement links TRBV5-4 to TRBJ2-3; 7 nucleotides match TRBD2. V gave up 2 bases and J gave up 2 bases; unmatched junction bases: 11. From germline, CDR1 is SGHNT and CDR2 YYREEE (reference sequence). This CDR3 region has 17 residues. In DNA form, the CDR3 reads TGTGCCAGCAGCTTCCCGGGACTAATTAACCCCACAGATACGCAGTATTTT. This gives the protein CASSFPGLINPTDTQYF.

This chain joins TRBV27 and TRBJ2-7; 8 nucleotides agree with TRBD2. The length of the CDR3 is 13 residues. Germline values: CDR1 MNHEY, CDR2 SMNVEV (reference sequence). Trimming cost V 3 bases and J 6 bases; bases outside gene matches: 4. CDR3: CASSFREGLEQYF. In nucleotides, the CDR3 is TGTGCCAGCAGTTTTCGGGAGGGCCTCGAGCAGTACTTC.

The CDR3 sequence: CASSHGATGTRGYTF. The CDR3 DNA is TGCGCCAGCAGCCACGGCGCTACAGGGACGCGGGGCTACACCTTC. The rearrangement uses TRBV4-3 and TRBJ1-2; D might be TRBD1 (6 bases). V shed 3 bases and J shed 8 bases, with 19 bases lying between them. CDR1 is LGHNA, CDR2 YSLEER, per germline. The CDR3 extends over 15 amino acids.

This chain joins TRBV15 and TRBJ2-1; weak D call: TRBD2 (6 bases). The germline V gene encodes CDR1 LNHNV and CDR2 YYDKDF (reference sequence). The CDR3 spans 18 residues. Trimming took 0 bases from V and 0 from J, leaving 15 bases between them. CDR3 loop: CATSRDSAGTSSYNEQFF. The DNA of the CDR3 is TGTGCCACCAGCAGAGATTCGGCGGGGACCAGCTCCTACAATGAGCAGTTCTTC.

The rearrangement links TRBV7-3 to TRBJ2-1, with TRBD2 matching 12 bases. The germline CDR1 and CDR2 sequences are SGHTA and FQGTGA. V lost 5 bases to trimming and J lost 5 bases; unmatched junction nucleotides: 4. The CDR3 covers 15 residues. CDR3 region: CASSRLAGDHNEQFF. CDR3 nucleotides: TGTGCCAGCAGCCGACTAGCGGGAGATCACAATGAGCAGTTCTTC.